The T cell receptor (beta chain) described here comes from a study of blood T cell repertoires in COVID-19. Overall study context: Specimens from acute and convalescent COVID-19 originated in the United States, Italy and Spain. T cells, B-cell-depleted T cells, or PBMCs provided the cDNA or gDNA that served as material.

CDR3 length: 14 amino acids. The V gene lost 4 bases and the J gene lost 4 bases, with 11 bases spanning the gap. From germline, CDR1 is LNHDA and CDR2 SQIVND (reference sequence). Source study methods: Using reference gene primer amplification, nucleated cell counts were estimated. Method: immunoSEQ multiplex PCR; TCRdb's copy keeps in-frame clones and lacks some. V and J calls and clone size are those listed in that table; D and trimming were worked out from the DNA. This table has about 200,000 clones, 85% to 90% appearing once. This chain joins TRBV19 and TRBJ2-1; possible D gene TRBD2, 6 bases. This TCR came from a woman aged 45-65 years with acute or convalescent COVID-19. The sample consisted of peripheral blood. CDR3 sequence (DNA): TGTGCCAGTAGTACACTAGCAGGGTACAATGAGCAGTTCTTC. As protein: CASSTLAGYNEQFF.